This T cell receptor beta chain was identified in a study of blood T cell repertoires in COVID-19. Study as a whole: Both acute and convalescent COVID-19 samples were obtained from the United States, Italy and Spain.

Clones were sequenced by immunoSEQ multiplex PCR, and TCRdb holds only the in-frame ones, with some missing. Among under 300,000 clones listed, roughly nine tenths were seen once. J was trimmed by 5 bases and V by 5 bases; bases with no gene match: 10. Germline CDR1 is MDHEN and CDR2 is SYDVKM. The CDR3 totals 16 residues. This chain uses TRBV28 with TRBJ2-3; 10 bases agree with TRBD2. The receptor was isolated from a woman aged 25 to 39 with acute COVID-19. Sequenced material: PBMCs or T cells enriched from blood (not recorded which). The CDR3 loop is CASSKGLAVQIDTQYF. Written as DNA, the CDR3 is TGTGCCAGCAGTAAAGGACTAGCGGTTCAGATAGATACGCAGTATTTT.